Presented here are 20 T cell receptor beta chains from one specimen sequenced in a study of T cells in Graves' hyperthyroidism and ophthalmopathy. TCR beta CDR3 regions were amplified from RNA. Using the HTBI primer set, a first-round RT-PCR was run on the TCR CDR3. TCRdb used MiXCR to reprocess the multiplex PCR reads, holding one entry per CDR3 protein. Of over 400,000 distinct CDR3 sequences listed, 20% to 25% are singletons. The sample taken for sequencing was blood. The source of these receptors is a woman in her sixties or seventies with Graves' ophthalmopathy.

This clonotype showed up many times. This chain uses TRBV24-1 with TRBJ2-5; 7 nucleotides align to TRBD2. Germline CDR1 and CDR2: KGHDR and SFDVKD. CDR3 length: 14 residues. The V segment lost 10 bases and the J segment 5 bases; nucleotides outside the gene matches: 12. The CDR3 here is CATSDGGVRETQYF. The CDR3 nucleotides are TGTGCCACTTCCGATGGGGGGGTCAGGGAGACCCAGTACTTC.

This chain connects TRBV18 to TRBJ2-7, with TRBD2 as a possible D gene (6 bases). V lost 3 bases to trimming and J lost 7 bases, with 13 bases between them. The CDR3 sequence is 13 residues long. The germline gives CDR1 KGHSH, CDR2 LQKENI. In nucleotides, the CDR3 is TGTGCCAGCTCACCGGGGGGTCCACGGGAGCAGTACTTC. It encodes CASSPGGPREQYF. The whole variable domain, filled in from reference TRBV18 and TRBJ2-7, reads NAGVMQNPRHLVRRRGQEARLRCSPMKGHSHVYWYRQLPEEGLKFMVYLQKENIIDESGMPKERFSAEFPKEGPSILRIQQVVRGDSAAYFCASSPGGPREQYFGPGTRLTVT.

The chain couples TRBV10-3 to TRBJ1-1; D ambiguous. Germline assignment: CDR1 ENHRY and CDR2 SYGVKD. Trimming stripped 9 bases from V and 1 base from J, with 12 bases between. The CDR3 runs 13 residues. The CDR3 DNA follows: TGTGCCATTCGGGTCGGATCGAACACTGAAGCTTTCTTT. As protein: CAIRVGSNTEAFF.

This clonotype came up many times. The rearrangement joins TRBV28 to TRBJ2-5; D ambiguous. The CDR3 consists of 12 residues. V was shortened by 5 bases and J by 7 bases, with 11 bases between the two germline ends. Germline V gene data show CDR1 as MDHEN and CDR2 as SYDVKM. DNA of the CDR3: TGTGCCAGCAGTCCCGCCCATTGGACCCAGTACTTC. Encoded protein: CASSPAHWTQYF.

There are a few counts of this clonotype. The chain combines TRBV12-3 or TRBV12-4 with TRBJ1-2; D gene ambiguous. This CDR3 is built from 13 residues. Trimming shortened V by 2 bases and J by 13 bases, and 17 bases separated the two germline ends. The CDR3 DNA is TGTGCCAGCAGTTTAAGAAGTACTCCCCGCCTCACCTTC. This gives the protein CASSLRSTPRLTF.

This clonotype was counted many times. The CDR3 nucleotides read TGTGCCAGCAGTTCAGACAACTCCTACGAGCAGTACTTC. Its translation is CASSSDNSYEQYF. V usage is TRBV2 and J usage is TRBJ2-7; D is undetermined. The V gene lost 5 bases and the J gene lost 0 bases, with 8 bases spanning the gap. CDR1 SNHLY and CDR2 FYNNEI come from the germline V gene. The CDR3 loop spans 13 amino acids.

The chain is built from TRBV19 and TRBJ1-3; D is possibly TRBD1 (5 bases). Trimming took off 7 bases at V and 1 base at J, with 17 bases between the two ends. The CDR3 spans 16 residues. Germline V gene sequence: CDR1 LNHDA, CDR2 SQIVND (reference sequence). DNA of the CDR3: TGTGCCAGTAAGCGACCCGGGACCGATTCTGGAAACACCATATATTTT. This translates into CASKRPGTDSGNTIYF. The complete variable domain, with remaining parts taken from reference TRBV19 and TRBJ1-3, reads DGGITQSPKYLFRKEGQNVTLSCEQNLNHDAMYWYRQDPGQGLRLIYYSQIVNDFQKGDIAEGYSVSREKKESFPLTVTSAQKNPTAFYLCASKRPGTDSGNTIYFGEGSWLTVV.

This chain uses TRBV4-1 with TRBJ2-1, with D maybe TRBD2 (6 bases). Germline CDR1 MGHRA, CDR2 YSYEKL. Deletions cut 1 base from V and 6 bases from J, with 13 bases between. This CDR3 is built from 15 residues. The CDR3 DNA sequence: TGCGCCAGCAGCCAAGGGACTAACCTACGCAATGAGCAGTTCTTC. Its translation: CASSQGTNLRNEQFF.

V and J are TRBV10-3 and TRBJ2-5, with TRBD1 matching 9 bases. V was pared by 5 bases and J by 5 bases, with 6 bases of the junction left unmatched. CDR1 and CDR2 (germline): ENHRY, SYGVKD. CDR3 length equals 14 residues. The DNA of the CDR3 is TGTGCCATCAGTCAGACAGGGGGAGGTGAGACCCAGTACTTC. This translates into CAISQTGGGETQYF.

This clonotype was detected ten times or more. This chain joins TRBV6-1 and TRBJ2-3, with 11 positions matching TRBD2. The CDR3 sequence is 16 residues long. V shed 5 bases, J shed 2 bases, and the junction held 6 bases outside the gene matches. Germline CDR1 MNHNS, CDR2 SASEGT. The CDR3: CASSRPGLAVTDTQYF. CDR3 bases: TGTGCCAGCAGTCGTCCGGGACTAGCGGTCACAGATACGCAGTATTTT.

This rearrangement joins TRBV7-2 to TRBJ2-5; D is perhaps TRBD1 or TRBD2 (5 bases each). Trimming took 1 base from V and 4 from J, leaving 19 bases between them. The CDR3 spans 17 residues. Germline V gene lookup returns CDR1 SGHTA and CDR2 FQGNSA. In nucleotides, the CDR3 is TGTGCCAGCAGCTTAGAGGTCCTTCGGGCAGGGACAGAGACCCAGTACTTC. Translating it yields CASSLEVLRAGTETQYF.

This clonotype was seen repeatedly, ten times or more. This chain links TRBV12-3 or TRBV12-4 with TRBJ2-5; 10 bases match TRBD2. Trimming at V came to 5 bases and at J to 4 bases, leaving 4 bases not matched to a gene. CDR3 length: 14 amino acids. CDR3 sequence: CASSQAGGGETQYF. The CDR3 nucleotides read TGTGCCAGCAGTCAAGCGGGAGGGGGAGAGACCCAGTACTTC.

This chain links TRBV6-1 with TRBJ2-7; 8 bases line up with TRBD1. The V and J ends lost 6 bases and 5 bases, in that order; junction bases with no gene match: 6. Germline V gene lookup returns CDR1 MNHNS and CDR2 SASEGT. The CDR3 has 13 amino acids. Here the CDR3 reads CASRRQGIHEQYF. The CDR3 DNA reads TGTGCCAGCAGAAGACAGGGGATCCACGAGCAGTACTTC.

This chain joins TRBV10-2 and TRBJ1-5; TRBD1 might be the D (5 bases). Germline values: CDR1 WSHSY, CDR2 SAAADI. V was clipped by 2 bases and J by 4 bases, with 12 bases between them. CDR3 size: 15 residues. Here the CDR3 reads CASSEVRGRNQPQHF. The CDR3 DNA reads as TGCGCCAGCAGTGAGGTAAGGGGAAGAAATCAGCCCCAGCATTTT.

This clonotype was observed a few times. V usage is TRBV29-1 and J usage is TRBJ2-3; D gene ambiguous. The CDR3 is made up of 8 amino acids. V lost 7 bases, J lost 14 bases, and 10 bases lay in between. Germline V CDR1 and CDR2: SQVTM, ANQGSEA. The CDR3 DNA is TGCAGCGAGAGATGGGGGTATTTT. Protein sequence: CSERWGYF.

This chain joins TRBV6-2 or TRBV6-3 and TRBJ2-4; TRBD2 matches at 8 bases. After removal of 7 bases from V and 1 base from J, the junction contained 9 bases not matched to a gene. Germline-derived CDR1 and CDR2 are MNHEY and SVGEGT. The CDR3 covers 16 residues. In nucleotides, the CDR3 is TGTGCCAGCACGAAAAGCGGGAGAGTTGCCAAAAACATTCAGTACTTC. It codes for CASTKSGRVAKNIQYF.

This clonotype showed up just a few times. This chain connects TRBV3-1 to TRBJ2-7; 10 nucleotides align to TRBD2. Germline V CDR1 and CDR2: LGHDT, YNNKEL (reference sequence). With 6 bases clipped from V and 7 bases from J, the junction kept 12 bases outside the gene matches. CDR3 length: 15 residues. The CDR3 DNA follows: TGTGCCAGCAGTCGAACGCTAGCGGGAGATTGGGAGCAGTACTTC. Its translation is CASSRTLAGDWEQYF.

This clonotype has more than one count but fewer than ten. V and J are TRBV7-2 and TRBJ2-2; TRBD2 matches at 9 bases. The CDR3 loop spans 16 amino acids. V gave up 5 bases and J gave up 1 base; unmatched junction bases: 5. The germline gives CDR1 SGHTA, CDR2 FQGNSA. The CDR3 protein is CASSAALAGNTGELFF. CDR3 DNA: TGTGCCAGCAGCGCCGCACTAGCGGGGAACACCGGGGAGCTGTTTTTT.

This clonotype was detected only a few times. The rearrangement uses TRBV7-3 and TRBJ1-3; D is undetermined. V was pared by 4 bases and J by 0 bases, with 4 bases between. The CDR3 sequence is 13 residues long. CDR1 SGHTA and CDR2 FQGTGA come from the germline V gene. In DNA form, the CDR3 reads TGTGCCAGCAGCTCCTACTCTGGAAACACCATATATTTT. It yields the protein CASSSYSGNTIYF.

The chain carries TRBV2 and TRBJ2-1, with 14 bases identical to TRBD2. Germline loops: CDR1 SNHLY, CDR2 FYNNEI. J gave up 8 bases and V 6 bases, and 9 bases lay outside the gene matches. The CDR3 runs to 16 residues. CDR3 residues: CASRAGTSGSLDEQFF. The CDR3 DNA follows: TGTGCCAGCAGAGCCGGGACTAGCGGGAGTCTGGATGAGCAGTTCTTC.